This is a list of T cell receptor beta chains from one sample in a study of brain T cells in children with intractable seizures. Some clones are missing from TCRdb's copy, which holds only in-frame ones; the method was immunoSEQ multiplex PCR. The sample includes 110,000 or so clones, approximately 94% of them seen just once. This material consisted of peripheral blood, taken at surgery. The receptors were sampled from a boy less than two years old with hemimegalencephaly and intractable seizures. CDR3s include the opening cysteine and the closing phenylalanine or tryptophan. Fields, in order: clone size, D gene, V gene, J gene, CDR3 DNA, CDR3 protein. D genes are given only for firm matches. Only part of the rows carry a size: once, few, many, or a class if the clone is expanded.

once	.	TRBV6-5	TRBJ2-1	TGTGCCAGCAGTTATGTTTCCAGCGTAGGGAATGAGCAGTTCTTC	CASSYVSSVGNEQFF
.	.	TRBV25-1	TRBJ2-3	TGTGCCAGCAGTCTTGGCGGGATGATCACAGATACGCAGTATTTT	CASSLGGMITDTQYF
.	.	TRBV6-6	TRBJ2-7	TGTGCCAGCAGTTACAAGGGGGAGCTCCGGCCCTACGAGCAGTACTTC	CASSYKGELRPYEQYF
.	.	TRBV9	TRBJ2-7	TGTGCCAGCAGCGTCGGCCCGTCCTACGAGCAGTACTTC	CASSVGPSYEQYF
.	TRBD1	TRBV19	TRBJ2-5	TGTGCCAGTAGTACGGGACAGGGGATAGGGGCCCAGTACTTC	CASSTGQGIGAQYF
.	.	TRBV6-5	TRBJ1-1	TGTGCCAGCAGTTACGGGGGAGTAAATGAAGCTTTCTTT	CASSYGGVNEAFF
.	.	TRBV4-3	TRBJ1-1	TGCGCCAGCAGCCTGCATACAGGGAACACTGAAGCTTTCTTT	CASSLHTGNTEAFF
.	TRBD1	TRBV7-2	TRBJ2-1	TGTGCCAGCAGCACTTGGACAGGACTCAATGAGCAGTTCTTC	CASSTWTGLNEQFF
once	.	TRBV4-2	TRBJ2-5	TGTGCCAGCAGCCTGACGACAGGACACCAAGAGACCCAGTACTTC	CASSLTTGHQETQYF
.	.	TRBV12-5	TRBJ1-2	TGTGCTAGTGGTTTGGTAGGGGGCTATGGCTACACCTTC	CASGLVGGYGYTF
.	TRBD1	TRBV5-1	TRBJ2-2	TGCGCCAGCAGATCGGACAGGGTCACCGGGGAGCTGTTTTTT	CASRSDRVTGELFF
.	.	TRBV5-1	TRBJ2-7	TGCGCCAGCAGCTTGGGCCCGGGGGGCTCACCCTACGAGCAGTACTTC	CASSLGPGGSPYEQYF
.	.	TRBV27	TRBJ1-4	TGTGCCAGCAGTTTCCAGGGCCTAACTAATGAAAAACTGTTTTTT	CASSFQGLTNEKLFF
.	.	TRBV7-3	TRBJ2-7	TGTGCCAGCAGCTTAGAGGCTAGCGTACCCTACGAGCAGTACTTC	CASSLEASVPYEQYF
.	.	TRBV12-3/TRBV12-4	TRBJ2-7	TGTGCCAGCAGTGACAGGTCCTACGAGCAGTACTTC	CASSDRSYEQYF
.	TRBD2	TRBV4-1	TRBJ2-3	TGCGCCAGCAGCCAAGTTCCGGGACTAGCGGACACAGATACGCAGTATTTT	CASSQVPGLADTDTQYF
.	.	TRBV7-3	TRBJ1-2	TGTGCCAGCAGCAACGACACGTGGGGGGCGCATGGCTACACCTTC	CASSNDTWGAHGYTF
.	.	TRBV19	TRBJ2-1	TGTGCCAGGGAACAGGGGTTTGAGGCAATAGCGGGAAGGGGCAATGAGCAGTTCTTC	CAREQGFEAIAGRGNEQFF
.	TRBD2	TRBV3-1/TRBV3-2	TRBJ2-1	TGTGCCAGCAGCCAAGATCTTAGGGCTAGCGGAATACTTGGCCGATACAATGAGCAGTTCTTC	CASSQDLRASGILGRYNEQFF
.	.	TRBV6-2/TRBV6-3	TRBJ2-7	TGTGCCAGCAGCCCTTGGGAAGGCTACGAGCAGTACTTC	CASSPWEGYEQYF
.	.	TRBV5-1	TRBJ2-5	TGCGCCAGCAGCTTGGCCGGGGAGACCCAGTACTTC	CASSLAGETQYF
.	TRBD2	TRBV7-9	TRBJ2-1	TGTGCCAGCATCGGTAGCGGGAGTATAAGGAATGAGCAGTTCTTC	CASIGSGSIRNEQFF
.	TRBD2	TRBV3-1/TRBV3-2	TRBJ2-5	TGTGCCAGCAGTCCGAGGCGGGAGGAGACCCAGTACTTC	CASSPRREETQYF
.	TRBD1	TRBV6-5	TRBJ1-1	TGTGCCAGCAGTTACCGAGACAGGGGGGGCACTGAAGCTTTCTTT	CASSYRDRGGTEAFF